The sequence of this T cell receptor beta chain was determined in a study of healthy donors' naive CD4 and CD8 T cells. TCR libraries were built from around 0.45 ug of total RNA by linear amplification. TCRdb reprocessed the reads with MiXCR, giving one entry per CDR3 protein. The profile shows about 200,000 distinct CDR3 sequences, around three quarters of them singletons. Whole-study findings and limits: Reportedly, most V and J gene segments showed naive CD4+ versus CD8+ bias.

Comment on this clonotype: Its antigen is unknown.

CDR1 and CDR2 (germline): SGHTA, FQGNSA. Trimming left V 2 bases short and J 0 bases short, with 8 bases between. The CDR3 runs 16 residues. The gene calls are TRBV7-2 and TRBJ1-6; TRBD1 might be the D (5 bases). This receptor was obtained from a pool of human donors in good health; the sample pools cells from several healthy donors. What was sequenced was naive CD4+ and CD8+ T cells sorted from blood, pooled from several donors. In DNA form, the CDR3 reads TGTGCCAGCAGCTTACCAGGGAGCTCCTATAATTCACCCCTCCACTTT. It specifies CASSLPGSSYNSPLHF.